In its sample, the clone carrying this T cell receptor beta chain was seen a few times. This sample was included in a study of CD8 T cells in ankylosing spondylitis. Germline lookup yields CDR1 SGHDT and CDR2 YYEEEE. The V end lost 4 bases, the J end lost 4 bases, and 14 bases lay between the germline ends. The CDR3 is made up of 14 amino acids. TCRdb redid the calling of the 5' RACE reads with MiXCR, one entry per CDR3 protein. Among about 300,000 distinct CDR3 sequences, around 21% were seen once, and the ten largest hold under 4%. The sequenced material came from blood, either unsorted or a sorted T cell fraction (not recorded which). This clonotype originated in a female donor with ankylosing spondylitis or in good health (not recorded which). The genes are TRBV5-6 and TRBJ1-2; D is unresolved. The CDR3 coding sequence is TGTGCCAGCAGCCAGGTGGGAAGGAGCTATGGCTACACCTTC. This translates into CASSQVGRSYGYTF.